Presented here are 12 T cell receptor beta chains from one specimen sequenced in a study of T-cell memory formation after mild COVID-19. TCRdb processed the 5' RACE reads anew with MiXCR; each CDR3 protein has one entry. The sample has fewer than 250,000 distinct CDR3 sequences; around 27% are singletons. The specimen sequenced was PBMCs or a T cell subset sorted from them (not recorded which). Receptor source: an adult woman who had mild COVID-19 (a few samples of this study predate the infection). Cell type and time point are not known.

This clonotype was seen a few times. The CDR3 region has the DNA TGTGCCAGCAGTTACTCTGGACTAGCGGGTGTTACCGGGGAGCTGTTTTTT. It translates to CASSYSGLAGVTGELFF. The chain employs TRBV6-6 and TRBJ2-2, with 11 positions matching TRBD2. This CDR3 is built from 17 residues. Germline CDR1 MNHNY, CDR2 SVGAGI (reference sequence). Germline trimming cut 0 bases from V and 5 bases from J; bases unmatched to any gene: 5.

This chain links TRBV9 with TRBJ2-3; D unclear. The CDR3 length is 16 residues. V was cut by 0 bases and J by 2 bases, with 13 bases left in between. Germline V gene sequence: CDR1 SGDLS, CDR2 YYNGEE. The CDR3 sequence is CASSVGSTTYTDTQYF. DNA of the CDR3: TGTGCCAGCAGCGTAGGGTCCACCACTTACACAGATACGCAGTATTTT.

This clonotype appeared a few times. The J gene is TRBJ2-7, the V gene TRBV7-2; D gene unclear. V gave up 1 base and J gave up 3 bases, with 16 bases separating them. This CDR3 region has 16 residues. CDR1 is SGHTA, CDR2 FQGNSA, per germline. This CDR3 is CASSLGDWALLYEQYF. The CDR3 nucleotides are TGTGCCAGCAGCTTAGGGGATTGGGCCTTACTCTACGAGCAGTACTTC.

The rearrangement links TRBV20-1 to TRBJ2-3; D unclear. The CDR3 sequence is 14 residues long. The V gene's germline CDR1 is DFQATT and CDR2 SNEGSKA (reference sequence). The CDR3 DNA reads TGCAGCGAAGTGGTGCCGGAACGCACAGATACGCAGTATTTT. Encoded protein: CSEVVPERTDTQYF.

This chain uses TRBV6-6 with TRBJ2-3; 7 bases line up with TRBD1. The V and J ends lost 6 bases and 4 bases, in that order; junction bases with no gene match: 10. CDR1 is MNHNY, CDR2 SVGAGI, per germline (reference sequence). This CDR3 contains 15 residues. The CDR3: CASRNTRQGADTQYF. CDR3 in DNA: TGTGCCAGCAGGAATACTAGACAGGGAGCAGATACGCAGTATTTT.

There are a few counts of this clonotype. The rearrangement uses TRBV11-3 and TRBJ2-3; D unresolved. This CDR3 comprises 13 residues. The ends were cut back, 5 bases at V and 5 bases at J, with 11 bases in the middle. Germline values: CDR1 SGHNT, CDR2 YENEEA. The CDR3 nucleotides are TGTGCCAGCAGCCCCTCGTGGGAAGATACGCAGTATTTT. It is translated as CASSPSWEDTQYF.

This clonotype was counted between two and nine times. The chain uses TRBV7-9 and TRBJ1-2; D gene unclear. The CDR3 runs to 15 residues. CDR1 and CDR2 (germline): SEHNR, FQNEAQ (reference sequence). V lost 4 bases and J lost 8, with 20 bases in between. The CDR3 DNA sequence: TGTGCCAGCAGCTCCCAAACCCGAGGAATGGGCGGCTACACCTTC. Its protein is CASSSQTRGMGGYTF. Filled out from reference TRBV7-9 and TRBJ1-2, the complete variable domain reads DTGVSQNPRHKITKRGQNVTFRCDPISEHNRLYWYRQTLGQGPEFLTYFQNEAQLEKSRLLSDRFSAERPKGSFSTLEIQRTEQGDSAMYLCASSSQTRGMGGYTFGSGTRLTVV.

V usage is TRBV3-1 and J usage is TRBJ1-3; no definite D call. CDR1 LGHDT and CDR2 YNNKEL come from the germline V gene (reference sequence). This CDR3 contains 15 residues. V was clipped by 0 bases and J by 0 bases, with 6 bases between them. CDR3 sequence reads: CASSQELSSGNTIYF. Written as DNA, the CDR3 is TGTGCCAGCAGCCAAGAATTGAGCTCTGGAAACACCATATATTTT.

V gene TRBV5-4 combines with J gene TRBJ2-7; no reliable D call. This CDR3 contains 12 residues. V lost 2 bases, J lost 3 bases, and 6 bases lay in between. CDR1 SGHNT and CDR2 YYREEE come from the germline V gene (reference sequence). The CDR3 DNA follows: TGTGCCAGCAGCTTTGGGGTCTACGAGCAGTACTTC. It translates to CASSFGVYEQYF.

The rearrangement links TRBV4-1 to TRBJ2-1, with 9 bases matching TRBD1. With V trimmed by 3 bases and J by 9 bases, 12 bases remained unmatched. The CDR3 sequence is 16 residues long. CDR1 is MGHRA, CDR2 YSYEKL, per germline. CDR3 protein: CASSQGYTGQGSEQFF. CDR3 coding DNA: TGCGCCAGCAGCCAGGGCTATACTGGACAGGGGAGTGAGCAGTTCTTC.

Here the CDR3 DNA reads TGCGCCAGCAGCCCTGGGACTAGCGGGAGGGGTGGCGCGCAGTATTTT. Its protein is CASSPGTSGRGGAQYF. The chain joins TRBV4-3 to TRBJ2-3, with 16 bases that match TRBD2. Germline V gene lookup returns CDR1 LGHNA and CDR2 YSLEER. The CDR3 length is 16 residues. The V segment lost 4 bases and the J segment 10 bases; nucleotides outside the gene matches: 8.

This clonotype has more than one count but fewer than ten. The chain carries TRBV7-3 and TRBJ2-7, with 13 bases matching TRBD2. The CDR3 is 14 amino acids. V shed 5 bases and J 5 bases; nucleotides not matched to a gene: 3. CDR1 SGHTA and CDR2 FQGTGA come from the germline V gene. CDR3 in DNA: TGTGCCAGCAGCCGGACTAGCGGGAGCCACGAGCAGTACTTC. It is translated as CASSRTSGSHEQYF.